The clone carrying this T cell receptor beta chain was seen more than once but under ten times. With 4 bases clipped from V and 6 bases from J, the junction kept 7 bases outside the gene matches. The CDR3 runs to 15 residues. The germline V gene encodes CDR1 LGHDT and CDR2 YNNKEL (reference sequence). TCRdb reprocessed the RT-PCR reads via MiXCR and lists one record per CDR3 protein. The sample has about 160,000 distinct CDR3 sequences; 24% are singletons. The record originates from a study of patients and donors after allogeneic stem cell transplantation. V gene TRBV3-1 combines with J gene TRBJ2-1; 9 nucleotides align to TRBD2. The sequenced sample was blood, either unsorted or a sorted T cell fraction (not recorded which). The origin of this receptor is a human donor who was either an allogeneic HSCT recipient or a stem cell or donor lymphocyte infusion donor (not recorded which). It is not recorded whose cells these are; they may come from a transplant donor. The CDR3 DNA reads TGTGCCAGCAGCCCCCTCGGCGGGAGGGCCAATGAGCAGTTCTTC. Its protein product is CASSPLGGRANEQFF.